Below are 29 T cell receptor beta chains sequenced from a single sample in a study of T cells in Graves' hyperthyroidism and ophthalmopathy. The TCR beta CDR3 regions underwent amplification using RNA transcripts as the source. With the HTBI primer set, the TCR CDR3 went through a first round of RT-PCR. TCRdb called the multiplex PCR reads again in MiXCR, with one record for every CDR3 protein. The repertoire holds 500,000 to 650,000 distinct CDR3 sequences, 17% seen once, with 15% to 20% in the top ten. Material: blood. Receptor source: a woman aged 18-30 years with Graves' ophthalmopathy.

The chain has TRBV20-1 and TRBJ1-5; D is ambiguous. Germline V gene lookup returns CDR1 DFQATT and CDR2 SNEGSKA (reference sequence). This CDR3 contains 15 residues. Trimming pared 3 bases from V and 5 bases from J, leaving 17 bases between. This chain's CDR3 is CSARGLGDEDQPQHF. The DNA for the CDR3 is TGCAGTGCTAGGGGATTAGGTGATGAAGATCAGCCCCAGCATTTT.

This clonotype was picked up many times. The genes are TRBV7-9 and TRBJ2-7; 9 bases line up with TRBD1. This CDR3 contains 16 residues. CDR1 SEHNR and CDR2 FQNEAQ come from the germline V gene (reference sequence). V lost 5 bases and J lost 3; bases outside the gene matches: 11. CDR3 in DNA: TGTGCCAGCAGCCCTGGGACCGGGACAGGGTTCTACGAGCAGTACTTC. Encoded protein: CASSPGTGTGFYEQYF.

This clonotype has ten or more counts. The rearrangement uses TRBV28 and TRBJ2-1; unclear D gene. CDR3 length: 14 amino acids. V was clipped by 2 bases and J by 8 bases, with 13 bases between them. Germline V gene lookup returns CDR1 MDHEN and CDR2 SYDVKM. CDR3 DNA sequence: TGTGCCAGCAGTTTAGTCGGAGTGAGAGATGAGCAGTTCTTC. Translation gives CASSLVGVRDEQFF.

This clonotype was seen at least ten times. The chain links TRBV28 to TRBJ2-2, with 9 bases matching TRBD2. Germline trimming cut 9 bases from V and 2 bases from J; bases unmatched to any gene: 7. This CDR3 has 15 amino acids. Germline values: CDR1 MDHEN, CDR2 SYDVKM. The CDR3 bases are TGTGCCAGTTCACCTAGCGGGGCTAACACCGGGGAGCTGTTTTTT. Translated, it gives CASSPSGANTGELFF.

The rearrangement links TRBV5-5 to TRBJ2-1, with 7 bases that match TRBD2. With 6 bases clipped from V and 7 bases from J, the junction kept 7 bases outside the gene matches. Germline lookup yields CDR1 SGHKS and CDR2 YYEKEE (reference sequence). CDR3 length: 13 amino acids. The CDR3 region is CASISGNGNEQFF. CDR3 nucleotide sequence: TGTGCCAGCATCAGCGGGAATGGAAATGAGCAGTTCTTC. Full variable domain (missing parts from reference TRBV5-5 and TRBJ2-1): DAGVTQSPTHLIKTRGQQVTLRCSPISGHKSVSWYQQVLGQGPQFIFQYYEKEERGRGNFPDRFSARQFPNYSSELNVNALLLGDSALYLCASISGNGNEQFFGPGTRLTVL.

This clonotype was counted ten times or more. The chain combines TRBV28 with TRBJ2-2, with D tentatively TRBD2 (6 bases). The CDR3 runs to 15 residues. The V gene lost 7 bases and the J gene lost 2 bases, with 14 bases spanning the gap. Germline assignment: CDR1 MDHEN and CDR2 SYDVKM. The CDR3 nucleotides read TGTGCCAGCAACCCGAGCGGGCGTAACACCGGGGAGCTGTTTTTT. The encoded protein is CASNPSGRNTGELFF.

Many counts were recorded for this clonotype. J is TRBJ2-1 and V is TRBV9; TRBD2 matches 12 bases. CDR1 and CDR2 from the germline V gene are SGDLS and YYNGEE. Trimming cost V 4 bases and J 8 bases; bases outside gene matches: 4. The CDR3 contains 14 residues. CDR3 sequence: CASSLAGGVHEQFF. The CDR3 bases are TGTGCCAGCAGCCTAGCGGGAGGGGTGCATGAGCAGTTCTTC. The whole variable domain, filled in from reference TRBV9 and TRBJ2-1, reads DSGVTQTPKHLITATGQRVTLRCSPRSGDLSVYWYQQSLDQGLQFLIQYYNGEERAKGNILERFSAQQFPDLHSELNLSSLELGDSALYFCASSLAGGVHEQFFGPGTRLTVL.

The chain has TRBV7-9 and TRBJ1-4, with D perhaps TRBD1 (6 bases). Germline-derived CDR1 and CDR2 are SEHNR and FQNEAQ (reference sequence). The CDR3 is 13 amino acids. V lost 1 base, J lost 6 bases, and 6 bases lay in between. CDR3 loop: CASSLDRDEKLFF. The CDR3 bases are TGTGCCAGCAGCTTAGACAGGGATGAAAAACTGTTTTTT.

This clonotype was found many times. The CDR3 DNA reads TGCAGTGCTAGAGTTCCGGCTAGCGGGAGCTACGAGCAGTACTTC. This sequence encodes CSARVPASGSYEQYF. The J gene is TRBJ2-7, the V gene TRBV20-1, with 10 bases matching TRBD2. Germline V gene data show CDR1 as DFQATT and CDR2 as SNEGSKA (reference sequence). The CDR3 sequence is 15 residues long. With V trimmed by 1 base and J by 3 bases, 6 bases remained unmatched.

The chain joins TRBV7-3 to TRBJ1-1; D call uncertain. The V end was cut by 1 base, the J end by 8 bases, with 11 bases between. The germline CDR1 and CDR2 sequences are SGHTA and FQGTGA. The CDR3 contains 13 residues. The CDR3 sequence is CASSLMPGQEAFF. CDR3 nucleotide sequence: TGTGCCAGCAGCTTAATGCCGGGCCAAGAAGCTTTCTTT.

This clonotype was seen at least ten times. V usage is TRBV28 and J usage is TRBJ1-1; 8 bases map to TRBD1. This CDR3 is 13 amino acids long. The trim removed 4 bases at V and 6 bases at J, leaving 4 bases unmatched. CDR1 is MDHEN, CDR2 SYDVKM, per germline. CDR3 protein: CASSSDRASEAFF. Here the CDR3 DNA reads TGTGCCAGCAGTTCGGACAGGGCTTCTGAAGCTTTCTTT.

This clonotype was seen at least ten times. The V and J genes are TRBV9 and TRBJ2-7, with D maybe TRBD1 (5 bases). CDR3 size: 15 residues. The V end lost 0 bases, the J end lost 7 bases, and 17 bases lay between the germline ends. Germline V CDR1 and CDR2: SGDLS, YYNGEE. The CDR3 reads CASSVGQGAWEEQYF. CDR3 in DNA: TGTGCCAGCAGCGTAGGGCAGGGTGCATGGGAAGAGCAGTACTTC.

This clonotype came up many times. This rearrangement joins TRBV11-2 to TRBJ2-3, with 10 bases lining up with TRBD2. Looked up from germline, CDR1 is SGHAT and CDR2 is FQNNGV. The junction had 7 bases not matched to a gene; V was cut back by 1 base and J by 3 bases. The CDR3 has 17 amino acids. CDR3 residues: CASSLVPSGSVTDTQYF. In DNA, the CDR3 is TGTGCCAGCAGCTTAGTGCCTAGCGGGAGCGTGACAGATACGCAGTATTTT. Full variable domain (missing parts from reference TRBV11-2 and TRBJ2-3): EAGVAQSPRYKIIEKRQSVAFWCNPISGHATLYWYQQILGQGPKLLIQFQNNGVVDDSQLPKDRFSAERLKGVDSTLKIQPAKLEDSAVYLCASSLVPSGSVTDTQYFGPGTRLTVL.

This clonotype was found many times. The rearrangement uses TRBV3-2 and TRBJ2-3; no DNA check was done on the table's D call, TRBD2. TRBV3-2 constitutes a pseudogene. CDR3 length equals 18 residues. This chain's CDR3 is CASSPGLAVPASTDTQYF. The DNA of the CDR3 is TGTGCCAGCAGCCCGGGACTAGCGGTTCCTGCTAGCACAGATACGCAGTATTTT.

This clonotype has at least ten counts. V usage is TRBV4-2 and J usage is TRBJ1-2; D remains ambiguous. The V gene's germline CDR1 is LGHNA and CDR2 YNFKEQ. This CDR3 comprises 13 residues. With 0 bases removed from V and 2 bases from J, the gap between germline ends came to 4 bases. CDR3 coding DNA: TGTGCCAGCAGCCAAGAGGGCAACTATGGCTACACCTTC. It translates to CASSQEGNYGYTF.

This clonotype was observed a few times. The chain combines TRBV7-2 with TRBJ1-5; D ambiguous. CDR3 length: 16 amino acids. V was shortened by 3 bases and J by 2 bases, with 14 bases between the two germline ends. CDR1 is SGHTA and CDR2 is FQGNSA in the germline V gene. The CDR3 sequence: CASSLEPGNGNQPQHF. CDR3 nucleotides: TGTGCCAGCAGCTTGGAGCCGGGTAATGGCAATCAGCCCCAGCATTTT.

This clonotype was detected a few times. The chain is built from TRBV20-1 and TRBJ1-4; 7 bases align to TRBD1. The V and J ends lost 1 base and 5 bases, in that order; junction bases with no gene match: 4. CDR1 is DFQATT, CDR2 SNEGSKA, per germline (reference sequence). This CDR3 contains 14 residues. CDR3 protein: CSARVMTGNEKLFF. The CDR3 nucleotides read TGCAGTGCTAGAGTAATGACAGGGAATGAAAAACTGTTTTTT.

The gene calls are TRBV20-1 and TRBJ2-7, with 7 bases aligning to TRBD1. The CDR3 spans 15 residues. With V trimmed by 6 bases and J by 5 bases, 16 bases remained unmatched. Germline V lookup: CDR1 DFQATT, CDR2 SNEGSKA (reference sequence). CDR3 residues: CSAPRPDRVINEQYF. CDR3 sequence (DNA): TGCAGTGCCCCGAGACCCGACAGGGTAATCAACGAGCAGTACTTC.

The chain couples TRBV7-6 to TRBJ2-6; possibly TRBD1 for D (6 bases). V was shortened by 0 bases and J by 0 bases, with 6 bases between the two germline ends. Germline assignment: CDR1 SGHVS and CDR2 FNYEAQ. This CDR3 is built from 16 residues. CDR3 sequence: CASSLADSSGANVLTF. CDR3 DNA sequence: TGTGCCAGCAGCTTAGCGGACAGCTCTGGGGCCAACGTCCTGACTTTC.

This chain uses TRBV12-3 or TRBV12-4 with TRBJ2-7; D unclear. V was shortened by 5 bases and J by 3 bases, with 14 bases between the two germline ends. The CDR3 is 14 residues long. The CDR3 DNA reads TGTGCCAGCAGTCGTGACTCGCCGGGCTACGAGCAGTACTTC. Its translation: CASSRDSPGYEQYF.

This clonotype was seen more than once but under ten times. This chain links TRBV14 with TRBJ2-3; 9 bases are shared with TRBD2. The CDR3 is made up of 15 amino acids. V was pared by 3 bases and J by 4 bases, with 5 bases of the junction left unmatched. Per the germline V gene, CDR1 is SGHDN and CDR2 is FVKESK. The CDR3 sequence is CASSQLAGRSDTQYF. The DNA for the CDR3 is TGTGCCAGCAGCCAGCTAGCGGGGAGGTCAGATACGCAGTATTTT.

Points on this clonotype: A much larger clone lies a single base off, so this may be a read error. The V gene is TRBV5-6, the J gene TRBJ1-1; D not certain. Germline lookup yields CDR1 SGHDT and CDR2 YYEEEE. The CDR3 is 14 residues long. Trimming cost V 2 bases and J 3 bases, with 11 bases left between them. Here the CDR3 reads CASSLSGEDTEAFF. In nucleotides, the CDR3 is TGTGCCAGCAGCTTAAGTGGAGAGGACACTGAAGCTTTCTTT.

This clonotype was counted ten times or more. This sequence joins TRBV6-1 and TRBJ2-6, with D perhaps TRBD2 (6 bases). The CDR3 extends over 16 amino acids. V lost 1 base and J lost 4, with 11 bases in between. In germline, CDR1 is MNHNS, CDR2 SASEGT. The CDR3 region is CASSEDGGLGANVLTF. The CDR3 DNA reads as TGTGCCAGCAGTGAAGACGGAGGGTTAGGGGCCAACGTCCTGACTTTC.

This clonotype occurred many times. The chain links TRBV5-1 to TRBJ1-1, with TRBD1 identical over 8 bases. V was clipped by 2 bases and J by 6 bases; unmatched bases: 12. In germline, CDR1 is SGHRS, CDR2 YFSETQ. The CDR3 loop spans 16 amino acids. The CDR3 loop is CASSLPEDRVTPEAFF. The CDR3 bases are TGCGCCAGCAGCTTACCGGAGGACAGGGTTACACCTGAAGCTTTCTTT.

This clonotype occurred many times. The rearrangement joins TRBV19 to TRBJ1-2; D gene unclear. Germline CDR1 and CDR2: LNHDA and SQIVND (reference sequence). The CDR3 loop spans 15 amino acids. The V gene lost 9 bases and the J gene lost 4 bases, with 21 bases spanning the gap. In DNA form, the CDR3 reads TGTGCCAGCTTAGGGCCAATCCCTAGTGGCTATGGCTACACCTTC. Translating it yields CASLGPIPSGYGYTF.

The chain joins TRBV7-3 to TRBJ1-3; the D is unclear. Germline assignment: CDR1 SGHTA and CDR2 FQGTGA. The length of the CDR3 is 11 residues. The V end was cut by 6 bases, the J end by 8 bases, with 8 bases between. CDR3 DNA sequence: TGTGCCAGCAGGGTCCGCGACACCATATATTTT. This gives the protein CASRVRDTIYF.

This clonotype was counted ten times or more. This chain joins TRBV7-9 and TRBJ2-5; 13 bases align to TRBD2. In germline, CDR1 is SEHNR, CDR2 FQNEAQ (reference sequence). The CDR3 contains 17 residues. V lost 1 base to trimming and J lost 5 bases; unmatched junction nucleotides: 7. Here the CDR3 DNA reads TGTGCCAGCAGCTTAGGAGGACTAGCGGGAGTTGGTGAGACCCAGTACTTC. This encodes CASSLGGLAGVGETQYF.

This clonotype was seen at least ten times. The chain combines TRBV27 with TRBJ2-7, with 7 bases identical to TRBD1. Germline CDR1 is MNHEY and CDR2 is SMNVEV (reference sequence). This CDR3 region has 15 residues. With V trimmed by 3 bases and J by 5 bases, 10 bases remained unmatched. CDR3 DNA sequence: TGTGCCAGCAGTTTTCGTACACAGGGGATCAACGAGCAGTACTTC. It specifies CASSFRTQGINEQYF.

The chain employs TRBV29-1 and TRBJ1-1, with D tentatively TRBD1 (5 bases). Germline assignment: CDR1 SQVTM and CDR2 ANQGSEA. Trimming stripped 1 base from V and 1 base from J, with 13 bases between. CDR3 length: 15 residues. The CDR3 nucleotides are TGCAGCGTTGAAGTCTACAGGTCTTCGAACACTGAAGCTTTCTTT. Encoded protein: CSVEVYRSSNTEAFF. The full variable domain, rest sourced from reference TRBV29-1 and TRBJ1-1, is SAVISQKPSRDICQRGTSLTIQCQVDSQVTMMFWYRQQPGQSLTLIATANQGSEATYESGFVIDKFPISRPNLTFSTLTVSNMSPEDSSIYLCSVEVYRSSNTEAFFGQGTRLTVV.